The 15 T cell receptor beta chains in this list originate from one sample, sequenced in a study of OX40 agonist ivuxolimab in advanced cancers. TCRdb's table, derived via immunoSEQ multiplex PCR, lists solely in-frame clones and lacks some. The sample consists of fewer than 80,000 clones, 75% to 95% of them appearing once. This specimen was CD4+ or CD8+ T cells sorted from blood, taken in a trial of the OX40 agonist ivuxolimab. The source of these receptors is an adult with an advanced solid tumor such as melanoma, head and neck, liver or kidney cancer.

V gene TRBV5-1 combines with J gene TRBJ2-3, with D uncertain. Trimming left V 7 bases short and J 5 bases short, with 14 bases between. CDR3 length equals 13 residues. CDR1 is SGHRS and CDR2 is YFSETQ in the germline V gene. Here the CDR3 reads CASRPYTGDTQYF. In DNA form, the CDR3 reads TGCGCCAGCCGACCATATACGGGAGATACGCAGTATTTT.

This sequence joins TRBV25-1 and TRBJ2-4; D is possibly TRBD1 or TRBD2 (5 bases each). The CDR3 contains 15 residues. V lost 4 bases and J 12 bases, leaving 22 bases between the germline ends. CDR1 is MGHDK and CDR2 is SYGVNS in the germline V gene. This CDR3 reads CASSAFSGATSGQYF. The CDR3 region has the DNA TGTGCCAGCAGTGCTTTTTCCGGGGCCACAAGCGGTCAGTACTTC. The complete variable domain, with remaining parts taken from reference TRBV25-1 and TRBJ2-4, reads EADIYQTPRYLVIGTGKKITLECSQTMGHDKMYWYQQDPGMELHLIHYSYGVNSTEKGDLSSESTVSRIRTEHFPLTLESARPSHTSQYLCASSAFSGATSGQYFGAGTRLSVL.

This clone occurred a few times. The chain couples TRBV28 to TRBJ1-3; D gene unclear. The CDR3 covers 11 residues. Germline V gives CDR1 MDHEN, CDR2 SYDVKM. The germline V and J ends were trimmed by 2 bases and 4 bases, with 0 bases remaining between them. The CDR3 here is CASSLGNTIYF. The CDR3 DNA reads as TGTGCCAGCAGTTTAGGAAACACCATATATTTT.

Here the CDR3 reads CASSFRTSGANVLTF. The CDR3 bases are TGTGCCAGCAGTTTTCGTACCTCTGGGGCCAACGTCCTGACTTTC. The chain employs TRBV28 and TRBJ2-6, with D hard to call. The germline V gene encodes CDR1 MDHEN and CDR2 SYDVKM. V gave up 3 bases and J gave up 0 bases, with 6 bases separating them. The CDR3 runs 15 residues.

V and J are TRBV6-1 and TRBJ1-4; no firm D call. Trimming pared 4 bases from V and 7 bases from J, leaving 16 bases between. This CDR3 contains 15 residues. Per germline, CDR1 MNHNS and CDR2 SASEGT. The CDR3 DNA is TGTGCCAGCAGTGTCATGCTGGGCAATTCTGAAAAACTGTTTTTT. Translation: CASSVMLGNSEKLFF.

This rearrangement joins TRBV2 to TRBJ2-5; 7 positions match TRBD1. The assigned J gene may be wrong: the sequence end matches TRBJ2-7 better. CDR1 SNHLY and CDR2 FYNNEI come from the germline V gene. This CDR3 has 14 amino acids. The CDR3 sequence: CASSRKTTGAEQYF. The DNA of the CDR3 is TGTGCCAGCAGTCGGAAGACAACAGGGGCCGAGCAGTACTTC.

The chain recombines TRBV28 with TRBJ2-4; D unresolved. The V gene lost 2 bases and the J gene lost 7 bases, with 15 bases spanning the gap. Per the germline V gene, CDR1 is MDHEN and CDR2 is SYDVKM. CDR3 length: 15 amino acids. The CDR3 is CASSLPLPVGNIQYF. CDR3 nucleotide sequence: TGTGCCAGCAGTTTACCGCTTCCGGTCGGGAACATTCAGTACTTC. The full variable domain, rest sourced from reference TRBV28 and TRBJ2-4, is DVKVTQSSRYLVKRTGEKVFLECVQDMDHENMFWYRQDPGLGLRLIYFSYDVKMKEKGDIPEGYSVSREKKERFSLILESASTNQTSMYLCASSLPLPVGNIQYFGAGTRLSVL.

The chain is built from TRBV19 and TRBJ1-5; D not resolved. V was cut by 7 bases and J by 5 bases, with 12 bases left in between. Germline V lookup: CDR1 LNHDA, CDR2 SQIVND (reference sequence). This CDR3 region has 13 residues. This CDR3 reads CASNKADYQPQHF. As DNA, the CDR3 is TGTGCCAGTAATAAGGCTGATTATCAGCCCCAGCATTTT.

The V call is TRBV28, the J call TRBJ1-4, with a possible D match to TRBD1 (5 bases). V was cut by 2 bases and J by 8 bases, with 12 bases left in between. Germline values: CDR1 MDHEN, CDR2 SYDVKM. The CDR3 extends over 14 amino acids. The CDR3 sequence is CASSLGGGREKLFF. For the CDR3, the DNA is TGTGCCAGCAGTTTAGGCGGGGGGAGGGAAAAACTGTTTTTT. Full variable domain (outside the CDR3, taken from reference TRBV28 and TRBJ1-4): DVKVTQSSRYLVKRTGEKVFLECVQDMDHENMFWYRQDPGLGLRLIYFSYDVKMKEKGDIPEGYSVSREKKERFSLILESASTNQTSMYLCASSLGGGREKLFFGSGTQLSVL.

The rearrangement joins TRBV6-1 to TRBJ2-3; D is unresolved. In germline, CDR1 is MNHNS, CDR2 SASEGT. V was pared by 7 bases and J by 0 bases, with 11 bases between. The CDR3 consists of 14 residues. CDR3 protein: CASKPVESTDTQYF. The DNA for the CDR3 is TGTGCCAGCAAGCCGGTGGAGAGCACAGATACGCAGTATTTT.

V usage is TRBV7-3 and J usage is TRBJ2-7, with D tentatively TRBD2 (5 bases). CDR1 is SGHTA, CDR2 FQGTGA, per germline. The V end was cut by 0 bases, the J end by 5 bases, with 11 bases between. CDR3 length: 14 amino acids. CDR3: CASSLTFASNEQYF. DNA for the CDR3: TGTGCCAGCAGCTTAACGTTCGCTAGCAACGAGCAGTACTTC.

The gene calls are TRBV19 and TRBJ2-3, with no clear D. The germline V gene has CDR1 LNHDA and CDR2 SQIVND (reference sequence). The CDR3 is 14 residues long. V was cut by 1 base and J by 3 bases, with 8 bases left in between. Here the CDR3 reads CASSIGSDTDTQYF. CDR3 DNA sequence: TGTGCCAGTAGTATAGGGTCAGATACAGATACGCAGTATTTT.

V and J are TRBV6-6 and TRBJ1-1, with TRBD1 as a possible D gene (6 bases). From germline, CDR1 is MNHNY and CDR2 SVGAGI (reference sequence). V shed 8 bases and J shed 10 bases, with 11 bases lying between them. The CDR3 loop spans 10 amino acids. The CDR3 reads CASGGGPAFF. As DNA, the CDR3 is TGTGCCAGCGGGGGGGGCCCAGCTTTCTTT.

The chain is built from TRBV5-6 and TRBJ2-5; D is uncertain. The ends were cut back, 5 bases at V and 5 bases at J, with 16 bases in the middle. Germline V gene data show CDR1 as SGHDT and CDR2 as YYEEEE. This CDR3 has 14 amino acids. In nucleotides, the CDR3 is TGTGCCAGCAGTGAGCCCCCGGCCCAGGAGACCCAGTACTTC. It encodes CASSEPPAQETQYF.

The CDR3 nucleotides read TGTGCCAGTAAAACAGGGGGGTTCACCGGGGAGCTGTTTTTT. Protein sequence: CASKTGGFTGELFF. The genes are TRBV19 and TRBJ2-2; the match to TRBD1 covers 8 bases. V gave up 7 bases and J gave up 4 bases; unmatched junction bases: 5. This CDR3 is 14 amino acids long. Germline values: CDR1 LNHDA, CDR2 SQIVND (reference sequence).